Listed below are T cell receptor beta chains from one sample, sequenced in a study of blood T cell repertoires in COVID-19. The table came from immunoSEQ multiplex PCR; TCRdb's copy has only in-frame clones and leaves some out. The sample holds some 200,000 clones, roughly 82% seen once. The sequencing sample was made of peripheral blood. Receptors originate from a woman in her thirties or forties who had recovered from COVID-19. The CDR3 runs from the conserved cysteine through the conserved F or W. The D gene is left open where the match is weak. The size entry is marked missing in some rows and otherwise reads once, few, many or a size class.

>TRBV24-1|NA|TRBJ1-2|TRBD1
CATSDSTGVGGYTF
TGTGCCACCAGTGATTCCACAGGGGTAGGTGGCTACACCTTC
>TRBV11-2|NA|TRBJ1-2|NA
CASSSPGGGNYGYTF
TGTGCCAGCAGCTCGCCAGGAGGCGGGAACTATGGCTACACCTTC
>TRBV7-6|NA|TRBJ1-4|TRBD1
CASSPQGAVEKLFF
TGTGCCAGCAGCCCACAGGGGGCAGTTGAAAAACTGTTTTTT
>TRBV18|NA|TRBJ1-4|NA
CASSSQGQENEKLFF
TGTGCCAGCTCAAGTCAGGGGCAGGAGAATGAAAAACTGTTTTTT
>TRBV24-1|NA|TRBJ2-1|TRBD1
CATSDRDRGSHEQFF
TGTGCCACCAGTGACAGGGACAGGGGCAGCCATGAGCAGTTCTTC
>TRBV6-1|NA|TRBJ1-1|NA
CASSEGVIPGNTEAFF
TGTGCCAGCAGTGAGGGAGTCATCCCGGGGAACACTGAAGCTTTCTTT
>TRBV7-9|NA|TRBJ1-2|NA
CASSSREGGGGSGYTF
TGTGCCAGCAGCTCCCGAGAGGGAGGGGGAGGGAGTGGCTACACCTTC
>TRBV5-5|NA|TRBJ2-7|NA
CASSLDRAYEQYF
TGTGCCAGCAGCTTGGACAGGGCCTACGAGCAGTACTTC
>TRBV19|NA|TRBJ1-5|TRBD1
CASSIIWTGADISQPQHF
TGTGCCAGTAGTATAATCTGGACAGGGGCGGATATTAGCCAGCCCCAGCATTTT
>TRBV7-2|NA|TRBJ1-4|NA
CASSPRGGNEKLFF
TGTGCCAGCAGCCCCCGGGGGGGGAATGAAAAACTGTTTTTT
>TRBV7-2|NA|TRBJ1-2|TRBD1
CASSSYRDSAVGGYTF
TGTGCCAGCAGCTCCTACCGGGACAGCGCAGTTGGTGGCTACACCTTC
>TRBV6-1|NA|TRBJ2-1|TRBD1
CASSEGRTGDNEQFF
TGTGCCAGCAGTGAAGGTCGGACAGGAGACAATGAGCAGTTCTTC
>TRBV5-1|NA|TRBJ2-1|NA
CASSLDPGGHFNEQFF
TGCGCCAGCAGCTTGGACCCCGGGGGGCACTTCAATGAGCAGTTCTTC
>TRBV6-5|NA|TRBJ2-7|NA
CASSYDTGAYEQYF
TGTGCCAGCAGTTACGACACGGGGGCCTACGAGCAGTACTTC
>TRBV9|NA|TRBJ2-5|TRBD2
CASSVQAGGPETQYF
TGTGCCAGCAGCGTCCAAGCGGGGGGGCCGGAGACCCAGTACTTC
>TRBV4-3|NA|TRBJ1-6|NA
CASSRGTLNSPLHF
TGCGCCAGCAGCCGTGGGACACTAAATTCACCCCTCCACTTT
>TRBV7-2|once|TRBJ2-1|TRBD2
CASSPGRGRSQGQFF
TGTGCCAGCAGCCCTGGGAGGGGTCGCTCTCAGGGGCAGTTCTTC
>TRBV6-5|NA|TRBJ2-1|NA
CASSYSFTYNEQFF
TGTGCCAGCAGTTACTCATTCACCTACAATGAGCAGTTCTTC
>TRBV25-1|NA|TRBJ2-1|TRBD2
CASKEAGDRGEQFF
TGTGCCAGCAAAGAAGCGGGGGACCGAGGTGAGCAGTTCTTC
>TRBV18|NA|TRBJ2-2|NA
CASSPLHQGEGGELFF
TGTGCCAGCTCACCTTTGCATCAGGGTGAAGGCGGGGAGCTGTTTTTT
>TRBV7-9|NA|TRBJ2-7|NA
CASSLIGGTAIPYEQYF
TGTGCCAGCAGCTTAATAGGAGGGACAGCTATCCCCTACGAGCAGTACTTC
>TRBV29-1|NA|TRBJ2-5|TRBD2
CSLIAGIQETQYF
TGCAGCCTTATAGCGGGGATCCAAGAGACCCAGTACTTC
>TRBV18|NA|TRBJ2-2|NA
CASSPIIGELFF
TGTGCCAGCTCTCCTATCATCGGGGAGCTGTTTTTT
>TRBV29-1|NA|TRBJ2-2|TRBD2
CSVARGTSSTGELFF
TGCAGCGTTGCGCGGGGGACCTCAAGCACCGGGGAGCTGTTTTTT
>TRBV6-5|NA|TRBJ2-5|NA
CASREAGEETQYF
TGTGCCAGCAGGGAGGCAGGTGAGGAGACCCAGTACTTC
>TRBV7-8|NA|TRBJ1-2|NA
CASSLALRPYGYTF
TGTGCCAGCAGCTTAGCTCTCAGGCCCTATGGCTACACCTTC
>TRBV19|once|TRBJ1-1|NA
CASSIAGAEAFF
TGTGCCAGTAGTATAGCGGGGGCTGAAGCTTTCTTT
>TRBV15|NA|TRBJ1-2|NA
CATSRVLTDSGYTF
TGTGCCACCAGCAGAGTCCTTACCGACTCTGGCTACACCTTC
>TRBV25-1|NA|TRBJ2-5|TRBD2
CASSEDVPGLGSGTQYF
TGTGCCAGCAGTGAAGATGTCCCGGGACTAGGCTCTGGGACCCAGTACTTC
>TRBV10-3|NA|TRBJ2-1|NA
CAISAIGTRTNNEQFF
TGTGCCATCAGCGCCATAGGGACTCGTACTAACAATGAGCAGTTCTTC
>TRBV4-3|NA|TRBJ2-7|NA
CASSQEMVVYEQYF
TGCGCCAGCAGCCAAGAAATGGTAGTCTACGAGCAGTACTTC
>TRBV7-6|NA|TRBJ2-2|NA
CASSLLLDGELFF
TGTGCCAGCAGCTTACTACTAGACGGGGAGCTGTTTTTT
>TRBV3-1/TRBV3-2|NA|TRBJ1-1|NA
CASSLSRNTEAFF
TGTGCCAGCAGCCTAAGTAGGAACACTGAAGCTTTCTTT
>TRBV24-1|NA|TRBJ2-1|NA
CATSESTSGNYNEQFF
TGTGCCACCAGTGAGTCGACCTCGGGGAATTACAATGAGCAGTTCTTC
>TRBV7-2|NA|TRBJ1-2|NA
CASSKYADYGYTF
TGTGCCAGCAGCAAATATGCGGACTATGGCTACACCTTC
>TRBV28|once|TRBJ1-1|TRBD1
CASSLTTGVNTEAFF
TGTGCCAGCAGCTTGACAACAGGGGTGAACACTGAAGCTTTCTTT
>TRBV3-1/TRBV3-2|NA|TRBJ1-1|NA
CASSQAQEASEAFF
TGTGCCAGCAGCCAAGCGCAGGAGGCTAGTGAAGCTTTCTTT
>TRBV6-5|once|TRBJ2-7|NA
CASSRGYEQYF
TGTGCCAGCAGTCGAGGCTACGAGCAGTACTTC
>TRBV19|NA|TRBJ2-7|TRBD1
CASSITGTVASYEQYF
TGTGCCAGTAGTATTACCGGGACAGTGGCCTCCTACGAGCAGTACTTC
>TRBV6-4|NA|TRBJ1-2|TRBD1
CASSASGTVTSGGYTF
TGTGCCAGCAGTGCCTCCGGGACAGTCACTTCGGGGGGCTACACCTTC
>TRBV28|NA|TRBJ1-1|NA
CASTVHRSPHTEAFF
TGTGCCAGCACCGTCCACCGGTCCCCGCACACTGAAGCTTTCTTT
>TRBV19|NA|TRBJ2-3|TRBD2
CATRLAGETDTQYF
TGTGCCACCAGACTAGCGGGGGAAACAGATACGCAGTATTTT
>TRBV28|NA|TRBJ1-5|NA
CASSFSGGAGNQPQHF
TGTGCCAGCAGTTTTTCTGGGGGCGCGGGCAATCAGCCCCAGCATTTT
>TRBV3-1/TRBV3-2|NA|TRBJ1-1|NA
CASSQVSGRLTEAFF
TGTGCCAGCAGCCAAGTGAGTGGGAGGTTAACTGAAGCTTTCTTT
>TRBV7-9|NA|TRBJ1-5|TRBD1
CASSFGTGAPNQPQHF
TGTGCCAGCAGCTTTGGGACAGGAGCCCCCAATCAGCCCCAGCATTTT
>TRBV11-2|NA|TRBJ2-7|TRBD2
CASSVSGFGEQYF
TGTGCCAGCAGCGTTAGCGGGTTCGGCGAGCAGTACTTC
>TRBV6-2/TRBV6-3|few|TRBJ1-2|TRBD1
CASSYGTGIYGYTF
TGTGCCAGCAGTTACGGGACAGGGATCTATGGCTACACCTTC
>TRBV15|NA|TRBJ2-5|NA
CATSSPRGGGVGETQYF
TGTGCCACCAGCAGTCCGAGAGGCGGGGGCGTGGGAGAGACCCAGTACTTC
>TRBV3-1/TRBV3-2|NA|TRBJ1-4|NA
CASSQDIEKLFF
TGTGCCAGCAGCCAAGATATAGAAAAACTGTTTTTT
>TRBV21-1|once|TRBJ2-4|NA
CASSKARTGGSNIQYF
TGTGCCAGCAGCAAAGCCAGGACAGGGGGCTCTAACATTCAGTACTTC
>TRBV6-5|NA|TRBJ2-5|TRBD1
CASTKPQGTETQYF
TGTGCCAGCACCAAACCACAGGGGACAGAGACCCAGTACTTC